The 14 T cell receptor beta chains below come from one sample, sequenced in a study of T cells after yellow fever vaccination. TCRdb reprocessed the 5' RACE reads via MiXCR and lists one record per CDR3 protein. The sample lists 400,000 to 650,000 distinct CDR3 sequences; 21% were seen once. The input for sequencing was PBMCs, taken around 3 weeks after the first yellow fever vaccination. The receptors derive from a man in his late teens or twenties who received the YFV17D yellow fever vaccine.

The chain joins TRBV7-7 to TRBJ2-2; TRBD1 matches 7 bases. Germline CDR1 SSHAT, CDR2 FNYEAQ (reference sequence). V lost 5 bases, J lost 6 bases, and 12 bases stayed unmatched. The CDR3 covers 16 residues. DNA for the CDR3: TGTGCCAGCAGCCCGCTGACAGGGTCCGAGTCCGGGGAGCTGTTTTTT. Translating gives CASSPLTGSESGELFF. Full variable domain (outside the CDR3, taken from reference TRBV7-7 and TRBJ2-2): GAGVSQSPRYKVTKRGQDVTLRCDPISSHATLYWYQQALGQGPEFLTYFNYEAQPDKSGLPSDRFSAERPEGSISTLTIQRTEQRDSAMYRCASSPLTGSESGELFFGEGSRLTVL.

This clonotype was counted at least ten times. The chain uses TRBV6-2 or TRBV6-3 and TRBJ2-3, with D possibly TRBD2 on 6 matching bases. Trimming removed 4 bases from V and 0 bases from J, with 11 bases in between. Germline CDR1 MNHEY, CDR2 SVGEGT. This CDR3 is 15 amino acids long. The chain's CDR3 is CASSLLARSTDTQYF. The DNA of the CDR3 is TGTGCCAGCAGTTTGCTAGCGAGGAGCACAGATACGCAGTATTTT.

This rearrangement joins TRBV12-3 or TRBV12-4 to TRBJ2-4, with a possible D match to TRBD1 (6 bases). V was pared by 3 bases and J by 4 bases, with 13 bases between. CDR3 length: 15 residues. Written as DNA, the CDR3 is TGTGCCAGCAGTTTGATCCGGACAGAAAAAAACATTCAGTACTTC. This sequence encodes CASSLIRTEKNIQYF.

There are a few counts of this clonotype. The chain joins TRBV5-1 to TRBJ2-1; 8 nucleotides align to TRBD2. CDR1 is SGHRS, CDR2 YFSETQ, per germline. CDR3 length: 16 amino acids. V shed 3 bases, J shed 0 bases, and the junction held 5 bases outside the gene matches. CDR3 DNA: TGCGCCAGCAGCTCAAGCGGGGGAAGCTCCTACAATGAGCAGTTCTTC. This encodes CASSSSGGSSYNEQFF.

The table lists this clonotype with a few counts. The CDR3 loop reads CSASKATNYGYTF. CDR3 nucleotide sequence: TGCAGTGCTAGCAAAGCTACTAACTATGGCTACACCTTC. The V call is TRBV20-1, the J call TRBJ1-2, with D unclear. The CDR3 is 13 residues long. Germline V CDR1 and CDR2: DFQATT, SNEGSKA (reference sequence). Trimming removed 3 bases from V and 0 bases from J, with 8 bases in between.

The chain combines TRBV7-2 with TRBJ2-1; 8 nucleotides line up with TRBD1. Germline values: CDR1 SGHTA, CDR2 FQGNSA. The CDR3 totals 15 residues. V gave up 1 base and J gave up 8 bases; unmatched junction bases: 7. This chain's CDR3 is CASSLEGQGWDEQFF. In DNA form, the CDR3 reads TGTGCCAGCAGCTTAGAAGGACAGGGTTGGGATGAGCAGTTCTTC.

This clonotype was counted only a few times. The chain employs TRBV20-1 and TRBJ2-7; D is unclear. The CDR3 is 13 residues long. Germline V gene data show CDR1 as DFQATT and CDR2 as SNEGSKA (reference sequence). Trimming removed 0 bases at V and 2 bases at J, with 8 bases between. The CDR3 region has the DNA TGCAGTGCTAGAGAACCCCCAACCTACGAGCAGTACGTC. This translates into CSAREPPTYEQYV.

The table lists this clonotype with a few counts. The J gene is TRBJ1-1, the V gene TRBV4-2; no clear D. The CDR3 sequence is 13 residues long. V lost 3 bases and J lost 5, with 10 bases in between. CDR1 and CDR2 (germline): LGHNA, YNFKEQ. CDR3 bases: TGTGCCAGCAGCCAGGAGGTCGGGACTGAAGCTTTCTTT. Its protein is CASSQEVGTEAFF.

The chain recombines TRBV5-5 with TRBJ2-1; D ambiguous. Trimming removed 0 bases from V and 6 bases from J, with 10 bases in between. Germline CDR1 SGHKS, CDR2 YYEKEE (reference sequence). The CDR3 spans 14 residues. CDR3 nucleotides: TGTGCCAGCAGCTTGGCCGGCCAGACCAATGAGCAGTTCTTC. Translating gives CASSLAGQTNEQFF. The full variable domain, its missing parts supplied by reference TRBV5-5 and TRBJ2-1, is DAGVTQSPTHLIKTRGQQVTLRCSPISGHKSVSWYQQVLGQGPQFIFQYYEKEERGRGNFPDRFSARQFPNYSSELNVNALLLGDSALYLCASSLAGQTNEQFFGPGTRLTVL.

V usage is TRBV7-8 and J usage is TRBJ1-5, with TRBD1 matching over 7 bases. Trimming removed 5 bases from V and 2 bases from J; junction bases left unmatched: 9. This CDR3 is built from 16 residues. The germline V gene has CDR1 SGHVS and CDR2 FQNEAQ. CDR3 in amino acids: CASSPRGAHGNQPQHF. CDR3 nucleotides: TGTGCCAGCAGCCCCAGGGGGGCTCATGGCAATCAGCCCCAGCATTTT.

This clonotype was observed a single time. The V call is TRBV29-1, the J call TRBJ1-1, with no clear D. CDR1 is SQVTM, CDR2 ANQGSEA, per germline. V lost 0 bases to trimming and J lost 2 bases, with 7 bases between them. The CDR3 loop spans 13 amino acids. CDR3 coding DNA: TGCAGCGTTGAAGATGGGAGAAACACTGAAGCTTTCTTT. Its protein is CSVEDGRNTEAFF. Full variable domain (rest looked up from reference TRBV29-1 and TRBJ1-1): SAVISQKPSRDICQRGTSLTIQCQVDSQVTMMFWYRQQPGQSLTLIATANQGSEATYESGFVIDKFPISRPNLTFSTLTVSNMSPEDSSIYLCSVEDGRNTEAFFGQGTRLTVV.

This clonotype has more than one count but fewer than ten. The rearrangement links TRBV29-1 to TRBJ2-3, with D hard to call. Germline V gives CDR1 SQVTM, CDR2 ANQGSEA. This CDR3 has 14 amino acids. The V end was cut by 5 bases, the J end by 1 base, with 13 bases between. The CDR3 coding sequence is TGCAGCGTTTTAGTCCAGGTTGGCACAGATACGCAGTATTTT. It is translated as CSVLVQVGTDTQYF.

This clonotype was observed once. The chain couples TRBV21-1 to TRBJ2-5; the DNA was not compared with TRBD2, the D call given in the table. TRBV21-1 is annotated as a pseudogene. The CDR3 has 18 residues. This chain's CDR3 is CASSKGPRKRGGRETQYF. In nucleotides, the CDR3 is TGTGCCAGCAGCAAAGGGCCTCGAAAGCGGGGGGGGAGAGAGACCCAGTACTTC.

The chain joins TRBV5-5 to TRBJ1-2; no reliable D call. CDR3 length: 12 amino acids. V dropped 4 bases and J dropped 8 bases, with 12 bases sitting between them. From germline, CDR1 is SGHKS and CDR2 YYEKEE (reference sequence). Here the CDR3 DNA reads TGTGCCAGCAGCCCCGTCCAGAGCGGCTACACCTTC. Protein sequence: CASSPVQSGYTF. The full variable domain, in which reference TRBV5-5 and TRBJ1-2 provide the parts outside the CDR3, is DAGVTQSPTHLIKTRGQQVTLRCSPISGHKSVSWYQQVLGQGPQFIFQYYEKEERGRGNFPDRFSARQFPNYSSELNVNALLLGDSALYLCASSPVQSGYTFGSGTRLTVV.